What follows are 32 T cell receptor beta chains derived from one specimen sequenced in a study of cytomegalovirus exposure and HLA in healthy donors. The PCR was carried out with 60 Vbeta primers and 13 Jbeta primers. Repertoires were generated with immunoSEQ multiplex PCR, while TCRdb's copy carries only in-frame clones and drops some. Its clone listing holds 45,000 or so clones. The sequenced sample consisted of PBMCs. The receptors originated from a male donor in good health and CMV-seronegative.

The CDR3 DNA reads as TGTGCCAGTAAGGGGGAGAGCAATCAGCCCCAGCATTTT. This codes for CASKGESNQPQHF. The chain uses TRBV19 and TRBJ1-5; D is perhaps TRBD1 (6 bases). V shed 7 bases and J shed 1 base, with 8 bases lying between them. Germline loops: CDR1 LNHDA, CDR2 SQIVND (reference sequence). This CDR3 is 13 amino acids long. The variable domain in full, with the rest retrieved from reference TRBV19 and TRBJ1-5, is DGGITQSPKYLFRKEGQNVTLSCEQNLNHDAMYWYRQDPGQGLRLIYYSQIVNDFQKGDIAEGYSVSREKKESFPLTVTSAQKNPTAFYLCASKGESNQPQHFGDGTRLSIL.

J is TRBJ2-1 and V is TRBV5-1; D call uncertain. CDR1 and CDR2 from the germline V gene are SGHRS and YFSETQ. Trimming left V 2 bases short and J 6 bases short, with 15 bases between. CDR3 size: 15 residues. The CDR3 DNA reads TGCGCCAGCAGCTTAGACCCGAGCGTCCTCAATGAGCAGTTCTTC. Translated, it gives CASSLDPSVLNEQFF.

This rearrangement joins TRBV19 to TRBJ1-1; no reliable D call. The CDR3 spans 15 residues. The ends were cut back, 7 bases at V and 1 base at J, with 16 bases in the middle. CDR1 and CDR2 (germline): LNHDA, SQIVND (reference sequence). CDR3 residues: CASTMTGDPNTEAFF. CDR3 in DNA: TGTGCCAGTACCATGACGGGTGATCCGAACACTGAAGCTTTCTTT.

The gene calls are TRBV30 and TRBJ2-1; 7 bases line up with TRBD2. The CDR3 totals 17 residues. With 0 bases clipped from V and 3 bases from J, the junction kept 11 bases outside the gene matches. The germline CDR1 and CDR2 sequences are GTSNPN and SVGIG (reference sequence). CDR3 sequence: CAWSVRGLAAVYNEQFF. The CDR3 DNA reads as TGTGCCTGGAGTGTACGTGGGCTAGCGGCGGTCTACAATGAGCAGTTCTTC.

The J gene is TRBJ2-3, the V gene TRBV4-2, with 11 bases aligning to TRBD2. CDR1 is LGHNA and CDR2 is YNFKEQ in the germline V gene. V shed 4 bases and J 2 bases; nucleotides not matched to a gene: 8. This CDR3 region has 17 residues. This CDR3 is CASSRDVAGGITDTQYF. In DNA form, the CDR3 reads TGTGCCAGCAGCCGAGACGTAGCGGGGGGGATCACAGATACGCAGTATTTT.

The chain combines TRBV18 with TRBJ2-1, with 8 nucleotides matching TRBD1. J was trimmed by 3 bases and V by 3 bases; bases with no gene match: 4. This CDR3 is 15 amino acids long. Germline V gene data show CDR1 as KGHSH and CDR2 as LQKENI. The CDR3 is CASSPGTGSYNEQFF. DNA of the CDR3: TGTGCCAGCTCACCCGGGACAGGTAGCTACAATGAGCAGTTCTTC. Variable domain in full (rest from reference TRBV18 and TRBJ2-1): NAGVMQNPRHLVRRRGQEARLRCSPMKGHSHVYWYRQLPEEGLKFMVYLQKENIIDESGMPKERFSAEFPKEGPSILRIQQVVRGDSAAYFCASSPGTGSYNEQFFGPGTRLTVL.

This chain links TRBV5-8 with TRBJ2-4; the D gene is possibly TRBD2 (5 bases). The germline V and J ends were trimmed by 1 base and 8 bases, with 7 bases remaining between them. The CDR3 spans 12 residues. The V gene's germline CDR1 is SGHTS and CDR2 YDEGEE. Written as DNA, the CDR3 is TGTGCCAGCAGCTTGTTGAGGGACATTCAGTACTTC. This gives the protein CASSLLRDIQYF.

V and J are TRBV7-9 and TRBJ2-1, with 13 bases fitting TRBD2. V lost 5 bases to trimming and J lost 7 bases; unmatched junction nucleotides: 8. Germline-derived CDR1 and CDR2 are SEHNR and FQNEAQ (reference sequence). The CDR3 spans 16 residues. The CDR3 DNA reads TGTGCCAGCAGCGGGGGACTAGCGGGGAACTATAATGAGCAGTTCTTC. Its protein product is CASSGGLAGNYNEQFF.

The chain employs TRBV5-6 and TRBJ1-2; TRBD1 agrees at 10 bases. With V trimmed by 4 bases and J by 4 bases, 13 bases remained unmatched. Germline V gene lookup returns CDR1 SGHDT and CDR2 YYEEEE. This CDR3 is 17 amino acids long. CDR3 protein: CASSRGQGSFGGYGYTF. The CDR3 region has the DNA TGTGCCAGCAGCAGGGGACAGGGGAGCTTCGGGGGCTATGGCTACACCTTC.

The chain combines TRBV6-6 with TRBJ1-2, with 11 bases that match TRBD1. Unmatched junction bases numbered 8, after V lost 5 bases and J lost 6 bases. The germline gives CDR1 MNHNY, CDR2 SVGAGI (reference sequence). The CDR3 extends over 15 amino acids. CDR3 bases: TGTGCCAGCAGTCCTCGGGACAGGGGGATAGATGGCTACACCTTC. Translating gives CASSPRDRGIDGYTF.

The J gene is TRBJ2-7, the V gene TRBV5-6; 9 bases line up with TRBD2. CDR3 length equals 14 residues. V was clipped by 5 bases and J by 2 bases; unmatched bases: 5. Germline assignment: CDR1 SGHDT and CDR2 YYEEEE. CDR3 amino acids: CASRPSGRTYEQYF. In DNA form, the CDR3 reads TGTGCCAGCAGACCGAGCGGGAGGACCTACGAGCAGTACTTC. Using reference TRBV5-6 and TRBJ2-7 for the parts outside the CDR3, the full variable domain is DAGVTQSPTHLIKTRGQQVTLRCSPKSGHDTVSWYQQALGQGPQFIFQYYEEEERQRGNFPDRFSGHQFPNYSSELNVNALLLGDSALYLCASRPSGRTYEQYFGPGTRLTVT.

This sequence joins TRBV6-5 and TRBJ2-2; a weak D match, TRBD2 (6 bases). The CDR3 runs to 13 residues. V dropped 5 bases and J dropped 4 bases, with 8 bases sitting between them. Germline V gene sequence: CDR1 MNHEY, CDR2 SVGAGI. The CDR3 coding sequence is TGTGCCAGCAGTGGACTACTCACCGGGGAGCTGTTTTTT. The encoded protein is CASSGLLTGELFF.

The chain carries TRBV10-3 and TRBJ2-3, with D uncertain. Deletions cut 3 bases from V and 2 bases from J, with 3 bases between. The CDR3 runs 12 residues. From germline, CDR1 is ENHRY and CDR2 SYGVKD. The CDR3 DNA sequence: TGTGCCATCAGTGACCACACAGATACGCAGTATTTT. Its protein is CAISDHTDTQYF.

The rearrangement links TRBV5-1 to TRBJ2-3, with TRBD2 identical over 14 bases. The J segment lost 3 bases and the V segment lost 5 bases, leaving 11 bases of the junction unmatched. Germline CDR1 is SGHRS and CDR2 is YFSETQ. The CDR3 length is 18 residues. The CDR3 nucleotides read TGCGCCAGCAGAACCGCAGGACTAGCGGGAGGTGGAACAGATACGCAGTATTTT. Translation: CASRTAGLAGGGTDTQYF.

V is TRBV7-9 and J is TRBJ2-1; D remains ambiguous. Germline CDR1 reads SEHNR; CDR2 reads FQNEAQ (reference sequence). Trimming removed 5 bases at V and 4 bases at J, with 9 bases between. This CDR3 spans 13 amino acids. CDR3 bases: TGTGCCAGCAGCCGAAGCGTATACAATGAGCAGTTCTTC. Translated: CASSRSVYNEQFF.

The chain has TRBV30 and TRBJ2-7; TRBD2 matches at 13 bases. The germline V gene has CDR1 GTSNPN and CDR2 SVGIG (reference sequence). The V segment lost 3 bases and the J segment 6 bases; nucleotides outside the gene matches: 5. The CDR3 loop spans 14 amino acids. CDR3 in DNA: TGTGCCTGGAGCCAGGGACTAGCGGGAAGCGAGCAGTACTTC. Its translation: CAWSQGLAGSEQYF. Together with reference TRBV30 and TRBJ2-7, the CDR3 gives the full variable domain: SQTIHQWPATLVQPVGSPLSLECTVEGTSNPNLYWYRQAAGRGLQLLFYSVGIGQISSEVPQNLSASRPQDRQFILSSKKLLLSDSGFYLCAWSQGLAGSEQYFGPGTRLTVT.

J is TRBJ2-2 and V is TRBV11-2; TRBD2 aligns across 7 bases. In germline, CDR1 is SGHAT, CDR2 FQNNGV. The CDR3 consists of 17 residues. J gave up 2 bases and V 5 bases, and 11 bases lay outside the gene matches. CDR3 protein: CASSPGSWGGNTGELFF. In nucleotides, the CDR3 is TGTGCCAGCAGCCCAGGGTCTTGGGGGGGTAACACCGGGGAGCTGTTTTTT.

The V call is TRBV12-5, the J call TRBJ2-7, with TRBD1 as a possible D gene (6 bases). The V end lost 7 bases, the J end lost 2 bases, and 30 bases lay between the germline ends. CDR1 is LGHNT and CDR2 is FRNRAP in the germline V gene. The CDR3 has 19 amino acids. The CDR3 nucleotides read TGTGCTAGTGACCAAGACAGGCCGCTTGGGACACCATGGCCCTACGAGCAGTACTTC. It codes for CASDQDRPLGTPWPYEQYF.

The rearrangement joins TRBV28 to TRBJ2-1; 13 positions agree with TRBD2. The J segment lost 10 bases and the V segment lost 5 bases, leaving 8 bases of the junction unmatched. Per the germline V gene, CDR1 is MDHEN and CDR2 is SYDVKM. The CDR3 is made up of 15 amino acids. Written as DNA, the CDR3 is TGTGCCAGCAGTCTTGGACTAGCGGGAGTACAAGAGCAGTTCTTC. Translation: CASSLGLAGVQEQFF. Filled out from reference TRBV28 and TRBJ2-1, the complete variable domain reads DVKVTQSSRYLVKRTGEKVFLECVQDMDHENMFWYRQDPGLGLRLIYFSYDVKMKEKGDIPEGYSVSREKKERFSLILESASTNQTSMYLCASSLGLAGVQEQFFGPGTRLTVL.

The V and J genes are TRBV7-2 and TRBJ2-5, with 9 bases fitting TRBD2. The DNA end is a closer match to TRBJ2-7, so the J assignment may be wrong. Germline CDR1 is SGHTA and CDR2 is FQGNSA. The CDR3 consists of 15 residues. CDR3 nucleotide sequence: TGTGCCAGCAGCGCCTTTCGCGGGAGGGCTTACGAGCAGTACTTC. Protein product: CASSAFRGRAYEQYF.

The chain has TRBV18 and TRBJ2-2; 8 bases fit TRBD2. The CDR3 loop spans 17 amino acids. In germline, CDR1 is KGHSH, CDR2 LQKENI. Losses at the gene ends were 2 bases for V and 0 bases for J; bases not matched to a gene: 5. The CDR3 here is CASSPTSGVSNTGELFF. The CDR3 DNA reads as TGTGCCAGCTCACCAACTAGCGGAGTCTCGAACACCGGGGAGCTGTTTTTT.

The chain carries TRBV5-1 and TRBJ2-1; 7 bases line up with TRBD2. The CDR3 is 15 residues long. Germline CDR1 is SGHRS and CDR2 is YFSETQ. V lost 4 bases to trimming and J lost 3 bases; unmatched junction nucleotides: 7. The CDR3 nucleotides are TGCGCCAGCAGCCTCGGGGAGGGTAGCTACAATGAGCAGTTCTTC. Translation gives CASSLGEGSYNEQFF.

The chain uses TRBV27 and TRBJ2-7, with D possibly TRBD2 on 5 matching bases. Germline CDR1 and CDR2: MNHEY and SMNVEV (reference sequence). Deletions cut 6 bases from V and 2 bases from J, with 14 bases between. This CDR3 contains 14 residues. The CDR3 protein is CASRRTDSAYEQYF. The CDR3 DNA is TGTGCCAGCAGAAGGACCGATAGCGCCTACGAGCAGTACTTC.

The V gene is TRBV7-9, the J gene TRBJ2-7, with 15 bases aligning to TRBD2. V was pared by 4 bases and J by 7 bases, with 5 bases of the junction left unmatched. This CDR3 is built from 15 residues. Looked up from germline, CDR1 is SEHNR and CDR2 is FQNEAQ (reference sequence). The CDR3 protein is CASSSPGLAGGEQYF. The CDR3 bases are TGTGCCAGCAGCTCGCCGGGACTAGCGGGAGGAGAGCAGTACTTC.

The chain has TRBV11-3 and TRBJ2-3; 9 bases are shared with TRBD1. Germline V gene data show CDR1 as SGHNT and CDR2 as YENEEA. The ends lost 5 bases at V and 4 bases at J; junction bases unmatched: 7. The CDR3 consists of 15 residues. CDR3: CASSPGTGIPDTQYF. The CDR3 DNA sequence: TGTGCCAGCAGCCCAGGGACAGGGATCCCAGATACGCAGTATTTT.

The CDR3 spells CASSLSRGSNQPQHF. Written as DNA, the CDR3 is TGTGCCAGCAGTTTAAGTCGCGGTAGCAATCAGCCCCAGCATTTT. The rearrangement uses TRBV27 and TRBJ1-5; D is unresolved. CDR3 length: 15 amino acids. Trimming took off 2 bases at V and 0 bases at J, with 8 bases between the two ends. Germline V gene data show CDR1 as MNHEY and CDR2 as SMNVEV (reference sequence).

The chain carries TRBV4-1 and TRBJ2-1; 11 bases are shared with TRBD2. Germline trimming cut 2 bases from V and 0 bases from J; bases unmatched to any gene: 3. Germline V lookup: CDR1 MGHRA, CDR2 YSYEKL. The CDR3 sequence is 17 residues long. The chain's CDR3 is CASSQPTSGSSYNEQFF. In DNA, the CDR3 is TGCGCCAGCAGCCAACCTACTAGCGGGAGCTCCTACAATGAGCAGTTCTTC.

The CDR3 reads CASSEAGTPDTQYF. CDR3 DNA: TGCGCCAGCAGTGAGGCGGGAACCCCAGATACGCAGTATTTT. The chain is built from TRBV10-2 and TRBJ2-3; TRBD2 is a possible D gene (6 bases). CDR3 size: 14 residues. V lost 2 bases and J 4 bases, leaving 10 bases between the germline ends. Germline loops: CDR1 WSHSY, CDR2 SAAADI.

Turning to this clone: One junction end disagrees with the germline gene, perhaps due to a read error. The V call is TRBV7-7, the J call TRBJ2-1, with D possibly matching TRBD2 (6 bases). Germline CDR1 SSHAT, CDR2 FNYEAQ (reference sequence). This CDR3 is built from 18 residues. CDR3 loop: CASSLAVSSFSSYNEQFF. The CDR3 DNA sequence: TGTGCTAGCAGCTTAGCGGTCTCCTCGTTTAGCTCCTACAATGAGCAGTTCTTC.

The chain links TRBV6-1 to TRBJ1-2; no definite D call. From germline, CDR1 is MNHNS and CDR2 SASEGT. V lost 10 bases and J 2 bases, leaving 14 bases between the germline ends. This CDR3 comprises 13 residues. CDR3 coding DNA: TGTGCCATCACACCCGCCGGGAACTATGGCTACACCTTC. This translates into CAITPAGNYGYTF.

This chain links TRBV28 with TRBJ2-1, with 7 bases matching TRBD2. Trimming cost V 4 bases and J 0 bases; bases outside gene matches: 6. The CDR3 has 16 amino acids. Germline V gives CDR1 MDHEN, CDR2 SYDVKM. The CDR3 here is CASSSSSGSSYNEQFF. CDR3 nucleotide sequence: TGTGCCAGCAGTTCGTCTAGCGGTAGCTCCTACAATGAGCAGTTCTTC.

CDR3 region: CASQFSGQVGELFF. In DNA form, the CDR3 reads TGTGCCAGCCAGTTTAGTGGCCAGGTCGGGGAGCTGTTTTTT. The rearrangement links TRBV27 to TRBJ2-2; D gene ambiguous. CDR3 size: 14 residues. Germline CDR1 is MNHEY and CDR2 is SMNVEV (reference sequence). With 8 bases removed from V and 7 bases from J, the gap between germline ends came to 17 bases.